This T cell receptor beta chain came from a study of T cells in narcolepsy. Study results and caveats: Healthy controls reportedly lacked the autoreactive clonotypes serially found in patients' blood.

This CDR3 is 15 amino acids long. CDR1 is SGHVS, CDR2 FQNEAQ, per germline. V was shortened by 3 bases and J by 0 bases, with 10 bases between the two germline ends. Profiling relied on immunoSEQ multiplex PCR, and the TCRdb table lists in-frame clones only, not all of them. This sample has some 30,000 clones, with 79% found just once. As regards this clone: Its target is unknown.

This receptor was identified in a human donor with narcolepsy. The chain uses TRBV7-8 and TRBJ2-3; D possibly uses TRBD1 or TRBD2 (5 bases each). The sequenced sample was CD45RA- memory CD4+ T cells from PBMCs. The CDR3 DNA reads TGTGCCAGCAGCTTGGGGGAATCTAGCACAGATACGCAGTATTTT. It is translated as CASSLGESSTDTQYF.